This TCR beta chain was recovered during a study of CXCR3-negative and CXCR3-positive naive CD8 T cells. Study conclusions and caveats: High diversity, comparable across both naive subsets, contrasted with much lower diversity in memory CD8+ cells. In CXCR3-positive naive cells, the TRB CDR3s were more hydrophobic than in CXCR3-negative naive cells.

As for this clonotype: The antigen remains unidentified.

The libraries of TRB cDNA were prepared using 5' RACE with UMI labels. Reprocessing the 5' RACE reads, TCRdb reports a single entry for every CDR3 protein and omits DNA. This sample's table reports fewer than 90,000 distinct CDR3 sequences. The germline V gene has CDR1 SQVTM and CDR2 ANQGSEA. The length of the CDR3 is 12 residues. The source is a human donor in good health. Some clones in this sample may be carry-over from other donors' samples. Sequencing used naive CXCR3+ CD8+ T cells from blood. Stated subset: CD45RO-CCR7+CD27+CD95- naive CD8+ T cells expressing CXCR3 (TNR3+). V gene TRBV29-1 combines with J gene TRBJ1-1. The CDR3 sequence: CSAEVEGTEAFF.